These 21 T cell receptor beta chains share one sample of origin, sequenced in a study of blood T cells in healthy people across ages. The use of a sample-barcoded 5' primer and a J-beta primer mix characterized a second PCR of roughly 6 to 11 cycles. TCRdb analysed the 5' RACE reads with MiXCR anew, one entry per CDR3 protein. The sample has hundreds of thousands of distinct CDR3 sequences; 49% are singletons. The sample was blood. These receptors were collected from a woman aged 55-69 years in good health.

Of note for this clonotype: A read error may produce the germline difference seen at one junction end. The chain employs TRBV18 and TRBJ2-7; D remains unclear. Germline assignment: CDR1 KGHSH and CDR2 LQKENI. The length of the CDR3 is 13 residues. The CDR3 DNA reads TGTGTCAGCTCACCGACACCCACCTACGAGCAGTACTTC. Translated, it gives CVSSPTPTYEQYF.

J is TRBJ2-3 and V is TRBV6-4; D unresolved. Trimming left V 3 bases short and J 2 bases short, with 9 bases between. The CDR3 is made up of 14 amino acids. The germline CDR1 and CDR2 sequences are MRHNA and SNTAGT. The CDR3 spells CASSENGVTDTQYF. CDR3 DNA: TGTGCCAGCAGTGAAAATGGGGTCACAGATACGCAGTATTTT.

This chain connects TRBV6-1 to TRBJ1-2, with TRBD1 identical over 7 bases. Germline V gene data show CDR1 as MNHNS and CDR2 as SASEGT. This CDR3 spans 15 amino acids. The V segment lost 2 bases and the J segment 1 base; nucleotides outside the gene matches: 4. For the CDR3, the DNA is TGTGCCAGCAGTGAACATACAGGGGATAACTATGGCTACACCTTC. This sequence encodes CASSEHTGDNYGYTF.

This chain links TRBV20-1 with TRBJ2-7, with TRBD1 matching 9 bases. CDR1 is DFQATT and CDR2 is SNEGSKA in the germline V gene (reference sequence). Trimming cost V 5 bases and J 4 bases; bases outside gene matches: 6. This CDR3 comprises 13 residues. CDR3 DNA sequence: TGCAGTGCTTCCGGGACAGGGCGATACGAGCAGTACTTC. Translating gives CSASGTGRYEQYF.

The rearrangement uses TRBV4-3 and TRBJ2-7; a possible D gene is TRBD1 (5 bases). The CDR3 totals 15 residues. Looked up from germline, CDR1 is LGHNA and CDR2 is YSLEER. V lost 1 base to trimming and J lost 7 bases, with 17 bases between them. CDR3 sequence: CASSQGWGLSIEQYF. For the CDR3, the DNA is TGCGCCAGCAGCCAAGGTTGGGGCCTTAGTATTGAGCAGTACTTC.

The rearrangement uses TRBV9 and TRBJ2-1; D unresolved. From germline, CDR1 is SGDLS and CDR2 YYNGEE. Trimming removed 0 bases at V and 5 bases at J, with 12 bases between. The CDR3 sequence is 15 residues long. The CDR3 protein is CASSVATALNNEQFF. The CDR3 nucleotides are TGTGCCAGCAGCGTAGCTACCGCCCTTAACAATGAGCAGTTCTTC.

The table lists this clonotype with a count of one. The rearrangement joins TRBV30 to TRBJ2-5; D ambiguous. V was trimmed by 3 bases and J by 5 bases, leaving 7 bases between them. This CDR3 comprises 11 residues. CDR1 and CDR2 from the germline V gene are GTSNPN and SVGIG (reference sequence). CDR3 protein: CAWRGSETQYF. The DNA of the CDR3 is TGTGCCTGGAGAGGGTCGGAGACCCAGTACTTC.

The rearrangement uses TRBV2 and TRBJ2-7; no clear D. The V end lost 3 bases, the J end lost 5 bases, and 11 bases lay between the germline ends. The CDR3 spans 13 residues. Germline CDR1 and CDR2: SNHLY and FYNNEI. CDR3 bases: TGTGCCAGCAGTGAGGCCCAGCTCGACGAGCAGTACTTC. Its translation is CASSEAQLDEQYF.

On this clonotype itself: The junction and the germline gene differ at one end; a read error may be behind it. The J gene is TRBJ1-1, the V gene TRBV7-9, with 8 bases identical to TRBD1. Germline V gene sequence: CDR1 SEHNR, CDR2 FQNEAQ (reference sequence). CDR3 size: 15 residues. The CDR3 sequence: CVSSYRTGQNTEAFF. As DNA, the CDR3 is TGTGTCAGCAGCTACAGGACAGGGCAAAACACTGAAGCTTTCTTT.

This clonotype was seen a handful of times. The gene calls are TRBV28 and TRBJ2-4, with 9 bases matching TRBD2. V dropped 5 bases and J dropped 0; count of bases not matched to a gene: 11. Germline V CDR1 and CDR2: MDHEN, SYDVKM. The CDR3 has 18 amino acids. The CDR3 sequence: CASSALAGMFAAKNIQYF. CDR3 sequence (DNA): TGTGCCAGCAGTGCCCTAGCGGGAATGTTCGCAGCCAAAAACATTCAGTACTTC.

This clonotype was seen ten or more times. CDR3 nucleotide sequence: TGTGCCAGCAGACTAGCGGGAGGGCCCGAGCAGTACTTC. Its protein is CASRLAGGPEQYF. The genes are TRBV12-3 or TRBV12-4 and TRBJ2-7; TRBD2 matches at 13 bases. V dropped 6 bases and J dropped 6; count of bases not matched to a gene: 2. The CDR3 runs 13 residues.

The rearrangement uses TRBV2 and TRBJ1-2; weak D call: TRBD1 (5 bases). CDR3 length: 13 residues. Germline CDR1 is SNHLY and CDR2 is FYNNEI. V was pared by 0 bases and J by 5 bases, with 7 bases between. The CDR3 sequence: CASSEAAGYGYTF. Written as DNA, the CDR3 is TGTGCCAGCAGTGAAGCAGCAGGGTATGGCTACACCTTC.

The gene calls are TRBV20-1 and TRBJ1-2, with 7 bases matching TRBD1. V gave up 0 bases and J gave up 5 bases; unmatched junction bases: 6. This CDR3 comprises 14 residues. The germline V gene encodes CDR1 DFQATT and CDR2 SNEGSKA (reference sequence). As DNA, the CDR3 is TGCAGTGCTAGAGATGGGACAGATCCATATGGCTACACCTTC. It encodes CSARDGTDPYGYTF.

The chain recombines TRBV27 with TRBJ2-1; TRBD2 matches 14 bases. The CDR3 has 18 amino acids. CDR1 is MNHEY and CDR2 is SMNVEV in the germline V gene (reference sequence). V dropped 1 base and J dropped 2; count of bases not matched to a gene: 4. The CDR3 bases are TGTGCCAGCAGTTTATTCCGACTAGCGGGAGGGCCCTACAATGAGCAGTTCTTC. This translates into CASSLFRLAGGPYNEQFF.

This clonotype has just one count. In nucleotides, the CDR3 is TGTGCCAGCCCGGCACTCCAAGAGACCCAGTACTTC. It is translated as CASPALQETQYF. V usage is TRBV27 and J usage is TRBJ2-5; unclear D gene. V lost 8 bases and J lost 1, with 8 bases in between. Germline CDR1 MNHEY, CDR2 SMNVEV (reference sequence). The CDR3 contains 12 residues.

Notes on this clonotype: A read error may produce the germline difference seen at one junction end. The V gene is TRBV4-2, the J gene TRBJ2-1; perhaps TRBD2 as D (6 bases). This CDR3 has 14 residues. CDR1 and CDR2 (germline): LGHNA, YNFKEQ. The CDR3 protein is CASSQAGLNNGQFF. CDR3 in DNA: TGTGCCAGCAGCCAAGCGGGACTGAACAATGGGCAGTTCTTC.

The chain has TRBV6-2 or TRBV6-3 and TRBJ2-1, with D unresolved. Germline V gene data show CDR1 as MNHEY and CDR2 as SVGEGT. This CDR3 region has 14 residues. V lost 5 bases, J lost 5 bases, and 13 bases lay in between. CDR3 sequence reads: CASSKRAQNNEQFF. CDR3 bases: TGTGCCAGCAGTAAGAGAGCCCAGAACAATGAGCAGTTCTTC.

Only a few counts were recorded for this clonotype. V is TRBV27 and J is TRBJ2-7; D possibly corresponds to TRBD1 (5 bases). Judging by the DNA end, TRBJ2-5 fits better; the J call may be wrong. This CDR3 is 13 amino acids long. In germline, CDR1 is MNHEY, CDR2 SMNVEV (reference sequence). The DNA of the CDR3 is TGTGCCAGCAGTCGACAGATTTTGGGGACCCAGTACTTC. It encodes CASSRQILGTQYF.

The chain recombines TRBV12-3 or TRBV12-4 with TRBJ1-2; D is undetermined. This CDR3 has 14 amino acids. V was clipped by 3 bases and J by 4 bases, with 12 bases between them. The CDR3 region has the DNA TGTGCCAGCAGTTTTAATGTGCAGTCCTATGGCTACACCTTC. This sequence encodes CASSFNVQSYGYTF.

In this sample, this clonotype turned up a few times. In DNA form, the CDR3 reads TGCAGTGCCCCTCCCCTAAGCGGGAGCGGGGATGAGACCCAGTACTTC. It specifies CSAPPLSGSGDETQYF. The chain has TRBV20-1 and TRBJ2-5; 8 bases are shared with TRBD2. This CDR3 comprises 16 residues. With V trimmed by 6 bases and J by 5 bases, 17 bases remained unmatched. Per the germline V gene, CDR1 is DFQATT and CDR2 is SNEGSKA (reference sequence).

There are a few counts of this clonotype. The junction departs from the called germline gene at one end, perhaps through a read error. V is TRBV5-1 and J is TRBJ2-7; 8 bases match TRBD1. The CDR3 is 14 amino acids. CDR1 and CDR2 from the germline V gene are SGHRS and YFSETQ. The CDR3: CASSFRTGSYEQYF. CDR3 DNA sequence: TGTGCCAGCAGTTTCAGGACAGGGTCCTACGAGCAGTACTTC.